This T cell receptor beta chain was documented in a study of regulatory T cells in long-lasting Graves disease (dated by TCRdb to 2020 to 2022). At the level of the whole study: Persistent Graves' disease was defined as antithyroid drug treatment for over 5 years with persistently positive TSH receptor autoantibodies. This study used TCR sequencing and RNA sequencing of peripheral blood to compare persistent Graves' disease patients against newly diagnosed Graves' disease patients. Persistent Graves' disease patients in the clinical cohort had taken antithyroid drugs for 9 to 11 years on average. The study was registered as a clinical trial and conducted in China. A total of around 35 samples underwent TCR sequencing, from some 13 patients with persistent Graves' disease and 20 or so patients with newly diagnosed Graves' disease.

Paper-wide results and their limitations: Persistent disease showed preferential use of TRBV28, TRBJ1-2 and TRBJ2-5, whereas newly diagnosed disease favored TRBV20-1 and TRBJ2-1. Persistent Graves' disease patients showed lower TCR Shannon entropy and fewer highly expanded clones than newly diagnosed patients, suggesting clonal expansion. The authors acknowledged the small sample size as a limitation that may reduce accuracy. Patients with persistent disease shared more public clonotypes (fewer than 3,000) than newly diagnosed patients did (about 1,000). Only the TCR beta chain was sequenced and analyzed. Because the primary lesion, thyroid tissue, could not be accessed, the study looked at peripheral blood alone.

The germline V gene gives CDR1 as ENHRY and CDR2 as SYGVKD. The CDR3, from cysteine to phenylalanine, totals 14 residues. Of all the DNA, just the CDR3 is kept, 42 bases in frame from base 1. In the paper's terms, the time point label means: persistent/refractory GD, antithyroid drugs over 5 years with positive TRAb. For both TCR sequencing and RNA sequencing, RNA was extracted from PBMCs in TRIzol. Graves' disease was diagnosed according to American Thyroid Association guidelines. Patients were recruited from an endocrinology department in Xi'an, China. Each patient gave about 10 milliliters of peripheral blood, collected in an EDTA anticoagulant tube. Ficoll Paque Plus density gradient separation was used to isolate PBMCs, and no additional T cell sorting was done. An Agilent 2100 Bioanalyzer and agarose gel were used to assess RNA quality, and a NanoDrop 2000 was used to measure RNA concentration.

The method was multiplex PCR. Sequencing relied on an Illumina HiSeq 4000. iRepertoire HTBI primers and Arm-PCR amplification of CDR3 regions were used to construct TCR beta libraries. PCR products were gel purified before sequencing. In the paper's pipeline: Gene usage analysis of CDR3 amino acid clonotypes used the approximately 62 TRBV and about 13 TRBJ segments found across samples. COPE and FqMerger were used to merge the filtered high-quality paired reads into contigs. BLAST was used to align contigs to IMGT TRBV, TRBD and TRBJ reference genes, and CDR3 was defined according to IMGT. Clonotypes above 0.1% frequency were classified as highly expanded clones. Repertoire diversity was measured by Shannon entropy, and V-J evenness by the Gini coefficient. Clonotypes shared by more than one individual were considered public. TCRdb trimmed public reads at Q25 via fastp, called clones via MiXCR and kept in-frame beta chains. Rows matching on CDR3 protein sequence are summarized as one entry with the most common DNA and genes. These V and J calls derive from TCRdb rather than the authors' analysis. The sample data list nearly 350,000 distinct CDR3 sequences, and around 20% of these were observed just once. In total, the top ten clones hold 29% of the sample.

This clonotype was picked up many times. What this receptor recognizes is not known. The junction and the germline gene differ at one end; a read error may be behind it. The receptor comes from a female donor with Graves disease. The chain joins TRBV10-3 to TRBJ2-5; TRBD2 fits 7 bases in the junction. Material: peripheral blood mononuclear cells (PBMCs), obtained when the disease was refractory, from a patient treated with antithyroid drugs. The DNA is as follows: TGTGCCATCAGTGAGTCGGGAGGGCAAGGGACCCAGTACTTC. It translates to CAISESGGQGTQYF.